These 20 T cell receptor beta chains were sequenced from one sample in a study of type 1 regulatory T cells. MiXCR was run by TCRdb on the reads, yielding one entry per CDR3 protein. Counted here are approximately 97,000 distinct CDR3 sequences, around a third occurring once; the ten biggest clones make up 2% to 2.5%. The sample taken for sequencing was CD4+ T cells, either the whole sample or a sorted fraction (not recorded which). These TCRs come from a human donor in good health.

The chain uses TRBV14 and TRBJ2-3, with 9 bases fitting TRBD2. CDR3 length: 17 amino acids. Germline CDR1 is SGHDN and CDR2 is FVKESK. J gave up 4 bases and V 4 bases, and 12 bases lay outside the gene matches. The CDR3 nucleotides read TGTGCCAGCAGCCTCAGTGTTGCGGGAGGGCCATCAGATACGCAGTATTTT. Translated, it gives CASSLSVAGGPSDTQYF.

The chain is built from TRBV7-3 and TRBJ1-3; D is uncertain. The germline V and J ends were trimmed by 0 bases and 0 bases, with 9 bases remaining between them. The CDR3 is 16 residues long. Germline lookup yields CDR1 SGHTA and CDR2 FQGTGA. CDR3 loop: CASSLTSPNSGNTIYF. The CDR3 DNA reads as TGTGCCAGCAGCTTAACATCACCGAACTCTGGAAACACCATATATTTT.

V is TRBV7-9 and J is TRBJ2-3; TRBD1 matches 9 bases. V trimming: 5 bases; J trimming: 3 bases; junction bases outside the gene matches: 6. Germline CDR1 is SEHNR and CDR2 is FQNEAQ (reference sequence). CDR3 length equals 15 residues. As DNA, the CDR3 is TGTGCCAGCAGCGGGGGACAGGGAAGGACAGATACGCAGTATTTT. Encoded protein: CASSGGQGRTDTQYF.

The table lists this clonotype with a few counts. The chain is built from TRBV5-5 and TRBJ2-1, with 11 bases identical to TRBD2. The CDR3 runs 16 residues. V was clipped by 0 bases and J by 9 bases; unmatched bases: 8. Germline V gives CDR1 SGHKS, CDR2 YYEKEE (reference sequence). The CDR3 coding sequence is TGTGCCAGCAGCTTGGGTCAGTTAGCGGGAGGGGGTGAGCAGTTCTTC. This gives the protein CASSLGQLAGGGEQFF.

The table lists this clonotype with a few counts. The V and J genes are TRBV5-1 and TRBJ2-1; TRBD1 aligns across 8 bases. Germline assignment: CDR1 SGHRS and CDR2 YFSETQ. V trimming: 0 bases; J trimming: 8 bases; junction bases outside the gene matches: 13. This CDR3 contains 17 residues. The CDR3 bases are TGCGCCAGCAGCTTGGTGCCCCGACAGGGGTTGTCGGATGAGCAGTTCTTC. Translated, it gives CASSLVPRQGLSDEQFF.

The J gene is TRBJ2-1, the V gene TRBV20-1; 8 positions agree with TRBD2. The CDR3 extends over 14 amino acids. The germline gives CDR1 DFQATT, CDR2 SNEGSKA (reference sequence). The V segment lost 3 bases and the J segment 5 bases; nucleotides outside the gene matches: 6. The CDR3 bases are TGCAGTGCTAGTAAAGCGGGAGCCCACAATGAGCAGTTCTTC. Encoded protein: CSASKAGAHNEQFF.

This chain links TRBV20-1 with TRBJ1-4; 9 nucleotides line up with TRBD1. This CDR3 comprises 13 residues. V lost 3 bases, J lost 8 bases, and 4 bases stayed unmatched. Germline V CDR1 and CDR2: DFQATT, SNEGSKA (reference sequence). The DNA for the CDR3 is TGCAGTGCTAGGACAGGGGGGAGAGAAAAACTGTTTTTT. This encodes CSARTGGREKLFF.

This sequence joins TRBV5-5 and TRBJ1-5, with a tentative D call TRBD1 (6 bases). CDR1 and CDR2 (germline): SGHKS, YYEKEE (reference sequence). The CDR3 spans 15 residues. Trimming cost V 4 bases and J 0 bases, with 11 bases left between them. CDR3 in DNA: TGTGCCAGCAGCAGGACAGCGTATAGCAATCAGCCCCAGCATTTT. Translated: CASSRTAYSNQPQHF.

The chain employs TRBV7-9 and TRBJ2-5, with 8 bases aligning to TRBD2. Germline CDR1 is SEHNR and CDR2 is FQNEAQ (reference sequence). Trimming removed 4 bases from V and 5 bases from J; junction bases left unmatched: 12. This CDR3 is built from 16 residues. The CDR3 loop reads CASSSQEGGRFETQYF. The CDR3 DNA reads TGTGCCAGCAGCTCCCAAGAAGGCGGGAGGTTTGAGACCCAGTACTTC.

This rearrangement joins TRBV7-9 to TRBJ2-3, with D possibly being TRBD2 (5 bases). Trimming took off 0 bases at V and 5 bases at J, with 9 bases between the two ends. The germline V gene encodes CDR1 SEHNR and CDR2 FQNEAQ (reference sequence). This CDR3 contains 14 residues. The CDR3 is CASSLAERVDTQYF. CDR3 DNA sequence: TGTGCCAGCAGCTTAGCGGAGAGGGTAGATACGCAGTATTTT.

V usage is TRBV5-1 and J usage is TRBJ2-5; TRBD1 matches 8 bases. This CDR3 is 16 amino acids long. The ends lost 4 bases at V and 0 bases at J; junction bases unmatched: 8. CDR1 and CDR2 (germline): SGHRS, YFSETQ. CDR3 sequence: CASSGGTGGYQETQYF. CDR3 DNA: TGCGCCAGCAGCGGTGGAACAGGGGGGTACCAAGAGACCCAGTACTTC.

CDR3 coding DNA: TGTGCCAGCAGCTTAGGAGTGACTAGCGGTTATAGCACAGATACGCAGTATTTT. Translating it yields CASSLGVTSGYSTDTQYF. The V call is TRBV7-6, the J call TRBJ2-3; TRBD2 agrees at 9 bases. Germline loops: CDR1 SGHVS, CDR2 FNYEAQ. CDR3 length: 18 amino acids. V was clipped by 1 base and J by 0 bases; unmatched bases: 8.

V and J are TRBV5-1 and TRBJ2-2, with TRBD1 as a possible D gene (6 bases). Trimming removed 1 base from V and 0 bases from J, with 10 bases in between. This CDR3 is built from 16 residues. Germline-derived CDR1 and CDR2 are SGHRS and YFSETQ. CDR3 protein: CASSLLTGPNTGELFF. The CDR3, as DNA: TGCGCCAGCAGCTTGCTGACAGGACCGAACACCGGGGAGCTGTTTTTT.

The J gene is TRBJ2-7, the V gene TRBV20-1, with 12 bases that match TRBD2. The V gene end was trimmed by 3 bases and the J gene end by 8 bases; junction bases not matched to a gene: 8. CDR1 is DFQATT, CDR2 SNEGSKA, per germline (reference sequence). The CDR3 runs to 14 residues. The chain's CDR3 is CSASFASGRVQQYF. CDR3 coding DNA: TGCAGTGCTAGTTTCGCTAGCGGGAGGGTGCAGCAGTACTTC.

This clonotype was detected only once. The rearrangement joins TRBV5-1 to TRBJ2-1; 8 bases agree with TRBD2. The CDR3 is 15 residues long. Germline trimming cut 1 base from V and 1 base from J; bases unmatched to any gene: 1. The V gene's germline CDR1 is SGHRS and CDR2 YFSETQ. CDR3 bases: TGCGCCAGCAGCTTGAGACTAGCGTCCTACAATGAGCAGTTCTTC. It is translated as CASSLRLASYNEQFF.

This clonotype appeared many times. CDR3 protein: CASSESWFSRGDTQYF. The CDR3 DNA sequence: TGTGCCAGCAGCGAGAGCTGGTTTTCTAGGGGAGATACGCAGTATTTT. The V call is TRBV7-8, the J call TRBJ2-3, with a weak D call TRBD1 (5 bases). The V gene's germline CDR1 is SGHVS and CDR2 FQNEAQ. V lost 5 bases, J lost 5 bases, and 20 bases lay in between. This CDR3 has 16 amino acids.

The rearrangement links TRBV19 to TRBJ1-5; D uncertain. CDR3 size: 13 residues. Germline assignment: CDR1 LNHDA and CDR2 SQIVND (reference sequence). V was shortened by 4 bases and J by 3 bases, with 7 bases between the two germline ends. Here the CDR3 DNA reads TGTGCCAGTAGTAAGAACACCAATCAGCCCCAGCATTTT. Translation gives CASSKNTNQPQHF.

This clonotype was seen a handful of times. The chain couples TRBV19 to TRBJ1-5; D not resolved. With 6 bases removed from V and 4 bases from J, the gap between germline ends came to 7 bases. This CDR3 has 12 amino acids. From germline, CDR1 is LNHDA and CDR2 SQIVND (reference sequence). The CDR3 DNA follows: TGTGCCAGTAGGATTAGAAATCAGCCCCAGCATTTT. Translation gives CASRIRNQPQHF.

V and J are TRBV6-1 and TRBJ2-1; no clear D. Trimming took 1 base from V and 5 from J, leaving 6 bases between them. Germline V CDR1 and CDR2: MNHNS, SASEGT. The CDR3 covers 13 residues. The CDR3, as DNA: TGTGCCAGCAGTGAAGTTCTCAACAATGAGCAGTTCTTC. Protein: CASSEVLNNEQFF.

This clonotype was seen only a few times. V and J are TRBV2 and TRBJ2-2; TRBD1 might be the D (7 bases). CDR3 length: 14 amino acids. From germline, CDR1 is SNHLY and CDR2 FYNNEI. V was pared by 5 bases and J by 7 bases, with 14 bases between. This CDR3 is CASSRQGGNGELFF. In nucleotides, the CDR3 is TGTGCCAGCAGTCGACAGGGAGGAAACGGGGAGCTGTTTTTT.